The 20 T cell receptor beta chains reported below all come from one sample, sequenced in a study of blood T cells in healthy people across ages. Then a second PCR, running roughly 6 to 11 cycles, was carried out with a sample-barcoded 5' primer and a J-beta primer mix. Via MiXCR, TCRdb re-called the 5' RACE reads, giving one row per CDR3 protein. The data contain over 500,000 distinct CDR3 sequences, about 29% of them seen just once; the ten biggest clones take up over 3.5%. Separately, the same data were catalogued under a study of T cells of mothers and their children.

The material sequenced was blood. Source of these receptors: a boy younger than 10 in good health.

The sample holds a few counts of this clonotype. The rearrangement joins TRBV7-9 to TRBJ2-1; TRBD2 is a possible D gene (5 bases). V shed 4 bases and J shed 7 bases, with 11 bases lying between them. Germline CDR1 reads SEHNR; CDR2 reads FQNEAQ (reference sequence). This CDR3 region has 13 residues. The CDR3 coding sequence is TGTGCCAGCAGCTCAGGACGGAGGAATGAGCAGTTCTTC. Protein sequence: CASSSGRRNEQFF.

CDR3: CSARFYAGYTF. The DNA of the CDR3 is TGCAGTGCTCGATTCTACGCGGGCTACACCTTC. V gene TRBV20-1 combines with J gene TRBJ1-2; D call uncertain. The CDR3 is 11 residues long. Deletions cut 5 bases from V and 8 bases from J, with 12 bases between. Germline V CDR1 and CDR2: DFQATT, SNEGSKA (reference sequence).

This clonotype was seen more than once but under ten times. The V and J genes are TRBV10-3 and TRBJ1-4; 7 nucleotides align to TRBD1. CDR3 length: 16 residues. With V trimmed by 6 bases and J by 5 bases, 12 bases remained unmatched. From germline, CDR1 is ENHRY and CDR2 SYGVKD. This CDR3 reads CAISPTLDRENEKLFF. In nucleotides, the CDR3 is TGTGCCATCAGCCCCACCCTAGACAGGGAGAATGAAAAACTGTTTTTT.

The chain employs TRBV18 and TRBJ2-7; 12 nucleotides match TRBD1. This CDR3 contains 17 residues. V was clipped by 4 bases and J by 3 bases; unmatched bases: 10. Germline V gene sequence: CDR1 KGHSH, CDR2 LQKENI. DNA of the CDR3: TGTGCCAGCTCACAGGGGACAGGGGGCTTTAGTCACTACGAGCAGTACTTC. Its translation: CASSQGTGGFSHYEQYF.

This chain links TRBV29-1 with TRBJ2-3; tentative D call: TRBD2 (5 bases). This CDR3 is built from 13 residues. Trimming removed 4 bases from V and 2 bases from J, with 10 bases in between. Per the germline V gene, CDR1 is SQVTM and CDR2 is ANQGSEA. CDR3 region: CSVVRGNTDTQYF. The DNA of the CDR3 is TGCAGCGTTGTACGGGGTAACACAGATACGCAGTATTTT.

Concerning this clonotype itself: A junction boundary mismatches the germline segment, possibly from a read error. The rearrangement links TRBV5-1 to TRBJ2-2; D possibly corresponds to TRBD2 (5 bases). Germline CDR1 and CDR2: SGHRS and YFSETQ. The CDR3 is made up of 13 amino acids. The CDR3 reads CASSFGNSGKLFF. The CDR3 DNA reads TGCGCCAGCAGCTTCGGCAATTCCGGGAAGCTGTTTTTT.

In its sample, this clonotype was seen many times. The chain couples TRBV29-1 to TRBJ2-7, with 10 bases that match TRBD1. J lost 4 bases, V lost 4 bases, and 4 bases had no gene match. CDR3 length: 13 amino acids. Looked up from germline, CDR1 is SQVTM and CDR2 is ANQGSEA. CDR3 sequence: CSVGQGADYEQYF. The DNA of the CDR3 is TGCAGCGTTGGACAGGGGGCAGATTACGAGCAGTACTTC.

The chain uses TRBV28 and TRBJ2-7; 13 bases line up with TRBD2. V trimming: 6 bases; J trimming: 5 bases; junction bases outside the gene matches: 10. Germline CDR1 is MDHEN and CDR2 is SYDVKM. The CDR3 has 16 amino acids. The chain's CDR3 is CASRSWTSGSRDEQYF. The CDR3 coding sequence is TGTGCCAGCAGATCATGGACTAGCGGGAGTCGCGACGAGCAGTACTTC.

This chain links TRBV2 with TRBJ2-5; TRBD2 might be the D (6 bases). TRBJ2-7 explains the end of the DNA better; the J call may be wrong. Looked up from germline, CDR1 is SNHLY and CDR2 is FYNNEI. The CDR3 has 12 residues. CDR3 in amino acids: CASRRDLYEQYF. Here the CDR3 DNA reads TGTGCCAGCAGGCGGGACCTCTACGAGCAGTACTTC.

The table lists this clonotype with a few counts. A much larger clone differs from this one at a single base, so this may be a read error. The gene calls are TRBV7-3 and TRBJ2-2; 10 bases are a match to TRBD2. Germline loops: CDR1 SGHTA, CDR2 FQGTGA. The CDR3 covers 16 residues. CDR3 sequence: CACSSSGGANTGELFF. The CDR3 DNA follows: TGTGCCTGCAGCTCCAGCGGGGGGGCCAACACCGGGGAGCTGTTTTTT.

This clonotype appeared a few times. Written as DNA, the CDR3 is TGTGCCAGCAGCCTCTATGGGACAGGGGGGACCGAGCAGTACTTC. Protein: CASSLYGTGGTEQYF. This sequence joins TRBV7-2 and TRBJ2-5; TRBD1 aligns across 11 bases. With the DNA end fitting TRBJ2-7 better, the J assignment may be wrong. Germline CDR1 and CDR2: SGHTA and FQGNSA. The CDR3 has 15 amino acids.

This clonotype has more than one count but fewer than ten. The chain carries TRBV5-1 and TRBJ2-7, with TRBD1 matching 8 bases. The J call is in doubt because the DNA end fits TRBJ2-1 better. The CDR3 totals 15 residues. CDR1 and CDR2 from the germline V gene are SGHRS and YFSETQ. DNA for the CDR3: TGCGCCAGCAGCTTGGGATGGACAGGGAACAATGAGCAGTTCTTC. Protein product: CASSLGWTGNNEQFF.

DNA for the CDR3: TGTGCCAGCAGCCAAGATCTCTTTACATCCTACGAGCAGTACTTC. Amino acids: CASSQDLFTSYEQYF. The V call is TRBV3-1, the J call TRBJ2-7, with D unresolved. CDR1 and CDR2 from the germline V gene are LGHDT and YNNKEL (reference sequence). V lost 0 bases to trimming and J lost 1 base, with 10 bases between them. CDR3 length: 15 residues.

This chain connects TRBV6-2 or TRBV6-3 to TRBJ2-1; D remains unclear. The germline CDR1 and CDR2 sequences are MNHEY and SVGEGT. The V gene lost 2 bases and the J gene lost 15 bases, with 11 bases spanning the gap. This CDR3 is 11 amino acids long. The CDR3 DNA is TGTGCCAGCAGTTACGGGATAGCTGCGTTCTTC. It specifies CASSYGIAAFF.

In this sample, this clonotype turned up a few times. The chain combines TRBV12-3 or TRBV12-4 with TRBJ1-1; D gene ambiguous. Deletions cut 6 bases from V and 1 base from J, with 9 bases between. The CDR3 extends over 13 amino acids. The CDR3 DNA sequence: TGTGCCAGCAGGAAGACGAAGAACACTGAAGCTTTCTTT. This codes for CASRKTKNTEAFF.

This clonotype has a handful of counts. The chain is built from TRBV27 and TRBJ2-5; D is perhaps TRBD2 (6 bases). Germline loops: CDR1 MNHEY, CDR2 SMNVEV (reference sequence). Trimming removed 6 bases from V and 5 bases from J, with 19 bases in between. This CDR3 has 15 residues. The CDR3 region has the DNA TGTGCCAGCAGGCCACTGACTAGAGGGTTCGAGACCCAGTACTTC. This encodes CASRPLTRGFETQYF.

CDR3 amino acids: CASRQDRREGYTF. CDR3 DNA: TGTGCCAGCAGACAGGACAGAAGGGAAGGCTACACCTTC. V is TRBV27 and J is TRBJ1-2; D is possibly TRBD1 (6 bases). Germline values: CDR1 MNHEY, CDR2 SMNVEV (reference sequence). V was trimmed by 6 bases and J by 8 bases, leaving 16 bases between them. The CDR3 runs to 13 residues.

The chain's CDR3 is CASSEWTDFNYGYTF. For the CDR3, the DNA is TGTGCCAGCAGTGAATGGACAGATTTTAACTATGGCTACACCTTC. The chain is built from TRBV6-1 and TRBJ1-2, with D possibly matching TRBD1 (6 bases). CDR3 length: 15 residues. V was cut by 2 bases and J by 1 base, with 11 bases left in between. Germline assignment: CDR1 MNHNS and CDR2 SASEGT.

The rearrangement joins TRBV6-6 to TRBJ2-5; D possibly corresponds to TRBD2 (6 bases). Looked up from germline, CDR1 is MNHNY and CDR2 is SVGAGI (reference sequence). This CDR3 has 16 amino acids. Deletions cut 6 bases from V and 12 bases from J, with 29 bases between. The DNA of the CDR3 is TGTGCCAGCAGACCTACCCGGGACGGCGGGAAGTACCTGGAGTACTTC. Translating it yields CASRPTRDGGKYLEYF.

The chain combines TRBV6-5 with TRBJ1-1, with D perhaps TRBD1 (5 bases). Trimming took 5 bases from V and 4 from J, leaving 17 bases between them. CDR1 and CDR2 from the germline V gene are MNHEY and SVGAGI. The CDR3 totals 15 residues. CDR3 in DNA: TGTGCCAGCAGTCGCAGATGGGGGTCTAGCACTGAAGCTTTCTTT. Protein product: CASSRRWGSSTEAFF.